These T cell receptor beta chains were read from a single sample in a study of human T cells and chemical hapten exposure. MiXCR, run by TCRdb on the RACE reads, gives a single entry per CDR3 protein. The data hold 62,000 or so distinct CDR3 sequences, with approximately 11% observed a single time. Sequenced here: whole blood, sampled in connection with sensitization to the hapten diphenylcyclopropenone (DPC). Receptor source: a woman aged 50 to 65 with alopecia areata. Some clones in this sample may be carry-over from other donors' samples. CDR3s include the opening cysteine and the closing phenylalanine or tryptophan. Fields, in order: J gene, V gene, D gene, clone size, CDR3 protein, CDR3 DNA. The D gene is left open where the match is weak. The size field is filled for only some rows; it gives once, few, many or a size class.

TRBJ2-1	TRBV3-1	TRBD1	-	CASSRTGGNEQFF	TGTGCCAGCAGCCGCACAGGGGGGAATGAGCAGTTCTTC
TRBJ2-3	TRBV6-5	-	many	CASSRGGRRTDTQYF	TGTGCCAGCAGCCGTGGGGGGCGCCGCACAGATACGCAGTATTTT
TRBJ2-7	TRBV3-1	-	few	CASSHPSTLRGYEQYF	TGTGCCAGCAGCCACCCCTCCACTCTCCGGGGCTACGAGCAGTACTTC
TRBJ2-2	TRBV7-6	TRBD1	many	CASSRRTGPNTGELFF	TGTGCCAGCAGCCGTCGGACAGGGCCGAACACCGGGGAGCTGTTTTTT
TRBJ2-1	TRBV2	TRBD1	-	CASSKDRGRGNEQFF	TGTGCCAGCAGTAAGGACAGGGGGCGTGGGAATGAGCAGTTCTTC
TRBJ2-7	TRBV7-2	TRBD1	few	CASSRSGQASYEQYF	TGTGCCAGCAGCCGCTCGGGACAGGCCTCCTACGAGCAGTACTTC
TRBJ2-3	TRBV7-2	TRBD1	many	CASTVDRASLSGTQYF	TGTGCCAGCACCGTAGACAGGGCATCCCTAAGTGGGACGCAGTATTTT
TRBJ1-5	TRBV11-2	-	-	CASSPYNSNQPQHF	TGTGCCAGCAGCCCTTACAATAGCAATCAGCCCCAGCATTTT
TRBJ1-5	TRBV19	TRBD1	few	CASSMDRGRNQPQHF	TGTGCCAGTAGTATGGACAGGGGGCGCAATCAGCCCCAGCATTTT
TRBJ1-2	TRBV3-1	-	few	CASSPAGGSDGYTF	TGTGCCAGCAGCCCAGCTGGGGGCTCTGATGGCTACACCTTC
TRBJ1-5	TRBV9	-	once	CASSVDVRQPQHF	TGTGCCAGCAGCGTTGATGTACGACAGCCCCAGCATTTT
TRBJ2-7	TRBV5-1	TRBD2	-	CASSFGLAGTRDYEQYF	TGCGCCAGCAGCTTCGGTCTAGCGGGAACCAGGGACTACGAGCAGTACTTC
TRBJ2-5	TRBV11-2	-	few	CASSLEVKETQYF	TGTGCCAGCAGCTTAGAAGTAAAAGAGACCCAGTACTTC
TRBJ1-1	TRBV30	TRBD1	many	CAWSVSPGGGTEAFF	TGTGCCTGGAGTGTCAGCCCAGGGGGAGGGACTGAAGCTTTCTTT
TRBJ1-6	TRBV10-3	TRBD1	-	CAIRAGTDNSPLHF	TGTGCCATCAGGGCCGGGACAGACAATTCACCCCTCCACTTT
TRBJ2-7	TRBV7-6	TRBD2	-	CASSRLTSASYEQYF	TGTGCCAGCAGCCGCCTGACTAGCGCCAGCTACGAGCAGTACTTC
TRBJ1-2	TRBV3-1	-	-	CASSQDVTMPGYTF	TGTGCCAGCAGCCAAGATGTTACGATGCCTGGCTACACCTTC
TRBJ2-7	TRBV7-2	TRBD1	many	CASSLWTGQSYEQYF	TGTGCCAGCAGCCTATGGACAGGACAATCCTACGAGCAGTACTTC
TRBJ2-5	TRBV3-1	TRBD2	-	CASSPRRTSGSHF	TGTGCCAGCAGCCCACGTCGGACTAGCGGGAGCCACTTC
TRBJ2-4	TRBV3-1	TRBD1	-	CASSLNYGDSISSKNIQYF	TGTGCCAGCAGCCTTAATTATGGGGACAGCATCTCTTCCAAAAACATTCAGTACTTC
TRBJ2-2	TRBV12-3/TRBV12-4	-	-	CASNLAGGHGELFF	TGTGCCAGCAACCTGGCCGGGGGTCACGGGGAGCTGTTTTTT
TRBJ2-1	TRBV6-5	-	many	CASSKGFNEQFF	TGTGCCAGCAGCAAGGGGTTCAATGAGCAGTTCTTC
TRBJ1-2	TRBV7-8	TRBD1	many	CASSVRDRGDYGYTF	TGTGCCAGCAGCGTGCGGGACAGGGGTGACTATGGCTACACCTTC
TRBJ1-4	TRBV28	TRBD1	many	CASGPGQFNEKLFF	TGTGCCAGCGGGCCGGGACAGTTTAATGAAAAACTGTTTTTT
TRBJ2-1	TRBV7-2	-	few	CASSRGTEQFF	TGTGCCAGCAGCCGCGGGACAGAGCAGTTCTTC
TRBJ1-2	TRBV7-2	-	-	CASSSLGVDYGYTF	TGTGCCAGCAGCTCACTGGGGGTAGATTATGGCTACACCTTC
TRBJ2-1	TRBV19	-	many	CASSISPGVDEQFF	TGTGCCAGTAGTATTTCCCCGGGTGTGGATGAGCAGTTCTTC
TRBJ2-3	TRBV28	-	-	CASSPSMGIVTDTQYF	TGTGCCAGCAGCCCCTCGATGGGGATAGTTACAGATACGCAGTATTTT
TRBJ2-2	TRBV4-2	-	many	CASSQDGAIANTGELFF	TGTGCCAGCAGCCAAGACGGGGCCATAGCGAACACCGGGGAGCTGTTTTTT